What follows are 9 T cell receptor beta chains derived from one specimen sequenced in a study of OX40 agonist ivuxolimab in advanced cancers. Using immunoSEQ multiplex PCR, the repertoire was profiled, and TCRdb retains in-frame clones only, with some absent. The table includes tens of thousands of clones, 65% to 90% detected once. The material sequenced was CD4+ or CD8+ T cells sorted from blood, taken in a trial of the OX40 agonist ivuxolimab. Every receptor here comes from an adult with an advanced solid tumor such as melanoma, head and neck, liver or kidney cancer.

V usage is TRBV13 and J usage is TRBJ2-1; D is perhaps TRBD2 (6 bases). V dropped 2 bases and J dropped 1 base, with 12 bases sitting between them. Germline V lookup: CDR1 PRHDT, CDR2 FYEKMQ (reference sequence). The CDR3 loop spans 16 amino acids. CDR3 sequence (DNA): TGTGCCAGCAGCTTATTGAAAGGGACTTCCTACAATGAGCAGTTCTTC. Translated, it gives CASSLLKGTSYNEQFF.

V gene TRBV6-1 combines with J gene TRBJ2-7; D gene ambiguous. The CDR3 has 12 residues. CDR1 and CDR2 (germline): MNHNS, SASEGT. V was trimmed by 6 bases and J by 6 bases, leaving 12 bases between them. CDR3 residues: CASSSGSVEQYF. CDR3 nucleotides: TGTGCCAGCAGCTCAGGTTCTGTCGAGCAGTACTTC.

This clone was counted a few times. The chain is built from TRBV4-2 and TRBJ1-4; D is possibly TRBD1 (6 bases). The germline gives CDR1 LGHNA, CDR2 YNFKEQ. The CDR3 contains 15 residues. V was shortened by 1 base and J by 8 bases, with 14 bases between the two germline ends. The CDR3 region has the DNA TGTGCCAGCAGCCAAGCCCGACAGGAAGGCGAAAAACTGTTTTTT. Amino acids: CASSQARQEGEKLFF.

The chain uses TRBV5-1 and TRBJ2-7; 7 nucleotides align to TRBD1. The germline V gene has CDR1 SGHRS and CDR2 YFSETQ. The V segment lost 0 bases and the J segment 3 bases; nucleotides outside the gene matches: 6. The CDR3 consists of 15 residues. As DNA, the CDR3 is TGCGCCAGCAGCTTGGGGACAGGAATTGACTACGAGCAGTACTTC. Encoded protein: CASSLGTGIDYEQYF. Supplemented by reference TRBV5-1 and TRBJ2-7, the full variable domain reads KAGVTQTPRYLIKTRGQQVTLSCSPISGHRSVSWYQQTPGQGLQFLFEYFSETQRNKGNFPGRFSGRQFSNSRSEMNVSTLELGDSALYLCASSLGTGIDYEQYFGPGTRLTVT.

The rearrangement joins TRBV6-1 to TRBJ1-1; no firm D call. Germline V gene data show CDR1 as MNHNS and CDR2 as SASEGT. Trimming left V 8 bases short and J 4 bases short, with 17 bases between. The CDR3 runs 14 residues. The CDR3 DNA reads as TGTGCCAGCGTTCCCCGAGGCTTACCCACTGAAGCTTTCTTT. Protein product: CASVPRGLPTEAFF.

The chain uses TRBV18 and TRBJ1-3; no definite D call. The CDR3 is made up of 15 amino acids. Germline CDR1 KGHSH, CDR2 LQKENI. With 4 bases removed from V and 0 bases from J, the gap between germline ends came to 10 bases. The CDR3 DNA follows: TGTGCCAGCTCACTAGGCCAGAGCTCTGGAAACACCATATATTTT. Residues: CASSLGQSSGNTIYF.

In DNA form, the CDR3 reads TGTGCCAGCAGCTTAGAACTAGCGGGAACCTACGAGCAGTACTTC. Translation gives CASSLELAGTYEQYF. This chain joins TRBV7-9 and TRBJ2-7, with 10 bases matching TRBD2. CDR1 is SEHNR, CDR2 FQNEAQ, per germline (reference sequence). The ends lost 1 base at V and 2 bases at J; junction bases unmatched: 2. This CDR3 is built from 15 residues.

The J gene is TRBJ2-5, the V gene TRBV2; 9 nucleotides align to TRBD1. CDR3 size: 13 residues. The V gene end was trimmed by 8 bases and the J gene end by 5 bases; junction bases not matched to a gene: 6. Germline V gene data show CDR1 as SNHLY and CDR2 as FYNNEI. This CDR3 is CASAGQGGETQYF. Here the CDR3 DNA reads TGTGCCAGCGCGGGACAGGGTGGGGAGACCCAGTACTTC.

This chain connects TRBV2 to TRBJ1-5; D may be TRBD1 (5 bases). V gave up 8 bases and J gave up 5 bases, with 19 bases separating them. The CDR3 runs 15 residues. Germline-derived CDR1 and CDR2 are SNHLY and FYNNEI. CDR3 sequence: CASRDRDPGYQPQHF. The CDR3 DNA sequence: TGTGCCAGCCGAGACCGGGACCCCGGCTATCAGCCCCAGCATTTT. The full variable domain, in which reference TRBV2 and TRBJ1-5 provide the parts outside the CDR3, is EPEVTQTPSHQVTQMGQEVILRCVPISNHLYFYWYRQILGQKVEFLVSFYNNEISEKSEIFDDQFSVERPDGSNFTLKIRSTKLEDSAMYFCASRDRDPGYQPQHFGDGTRLSIL.